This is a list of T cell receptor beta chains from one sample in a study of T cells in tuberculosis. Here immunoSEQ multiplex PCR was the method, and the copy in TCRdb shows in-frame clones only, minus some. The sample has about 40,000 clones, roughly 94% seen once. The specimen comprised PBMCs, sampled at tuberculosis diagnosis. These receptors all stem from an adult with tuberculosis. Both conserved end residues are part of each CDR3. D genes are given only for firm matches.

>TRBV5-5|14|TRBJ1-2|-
CASSLLQGGYGYTF
TGTGCCAGCAGCTTGTTGCAGGGTGGGTATGGCTACACCTTC
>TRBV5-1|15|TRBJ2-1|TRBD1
CASSLQGGLYNEQFF
TGCGCCAGCAGCCTACAGGGGGGCCTCTACAATGAGCAGTTCTTC
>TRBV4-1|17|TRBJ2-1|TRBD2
CASSQVDLGLAYNEQFF
TGCGCCAGCAGCCAAGTTGATTTGGGACTAGCATACAATGAGCAGTTCTTC
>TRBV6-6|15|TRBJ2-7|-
CASSYLGANSYEQYF
TGTGCCAGCAGTTACCTAGGGGCTAATTCCTACGAGCAGTACTTC
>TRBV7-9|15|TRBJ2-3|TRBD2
CASSPSTSFTDTQYF
TGTGCCAGCAGCCCATCGACTAGCTTCACAGATACGCAGTATTTT
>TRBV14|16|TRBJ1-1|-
CASSQAIRVPNTEAFF
TGTGCCAGCAGCCAGGCCATCAGGGTGCCGAACACTGAAGCTTTCTTT
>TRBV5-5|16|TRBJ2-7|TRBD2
CASSLGLAGGTYEQYF
TGTGCCAGCAGCTTGGGCCTAGCGGGGGGGACCTACGAGCAGTACTTC
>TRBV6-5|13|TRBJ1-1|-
CASSTTVNTEAFF
TGTGCCAGCAGTACCACAGTGAACACTGAAGCTTTCTTT
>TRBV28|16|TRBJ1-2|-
CASSPWLEDLFYGYTF
TGTGCCAGCAGTCCATGGTTGGAGGATCTTTTCTATGGCTACACCTTC
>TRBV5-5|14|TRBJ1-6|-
CASSLSADNSPLHF
TGTGCCAGCAGCTTGTCTGCGGATAATTCACCCCTCCACTTT
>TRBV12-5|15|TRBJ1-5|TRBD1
CASGLGDREHQPQHF
TGTGCTAGTGGTTTGGGTGACAGGGAACATCAGCCCCAGCATTTT
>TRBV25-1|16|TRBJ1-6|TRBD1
CASSEPRTGFDSPLHF
TGTGCCAGCAGTGAACCCCGGACAGGGTTTGATTCACCCCTCCACTTT
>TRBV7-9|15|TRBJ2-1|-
CASSFGTPLYNEQFF
TGTGCCAGCAGCTTCGGGACTCCTCTCTACAATGAGCAGTTCTTC
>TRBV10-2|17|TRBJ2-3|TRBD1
CASSESKGGTVSDTQYF
TGCGCCAGCAGTGAGTCGAAAGGTGGGACAGTATCCGATACGCAGTATTTT
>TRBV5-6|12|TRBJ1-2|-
CASSLSGYGYTF
TGTGCCAGCAGCTTGAGCGGCTATGGCTACACCTTC
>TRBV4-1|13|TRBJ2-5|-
CASSPHGEETQYF
TGCGCCAGCAGCCCGCACGGGGAAGAGACCCAGTACTTC
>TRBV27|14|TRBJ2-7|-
CASSLRQASYEQYF
TGTGCCAGCAGTTTAAGGCAGGCTTCCTACGAGCAGTACTTC
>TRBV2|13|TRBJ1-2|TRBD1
CASSVLQGSGYTF
TGTGCCAGCAGTGTATTACAGGGGAGTGGCTACACCTTC
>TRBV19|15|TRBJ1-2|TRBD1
CASSTSPTGLGGYTF
TGTGCCAGTAGTACTTCCCCGACAGGGCTTGGAGGCTACACCTTC
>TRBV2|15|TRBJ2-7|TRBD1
CASSETGAEAYEQYF
TGTGCCAGCAGTGAAACAGGGGCGGAAGCCTACGAGCAGTACTTC
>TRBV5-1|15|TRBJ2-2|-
CASSLMTHNTGELFF
TGCGCCAGCAGCTTGATGACACATAACACCGGGGAGCTGTTTTTT
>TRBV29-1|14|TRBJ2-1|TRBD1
CSVDDRVSYNEQFF
TGCAGCGTTGATGACAGGGTTTCCTACAATGAGCAGTTCTTC